This T cell receptor (beta chain) appears in the sequencing data of a study of human T cells and chemical hapten exposure. Time point here: patch test 3, about 24 weeks after DPC sensitization. Described treatment: therapeutic diphenylcyclopropenone sensitization with weekly scalp DPC. In germline, CDR1 is SNHLY, CDR2 FYNNEI. CDR3 size: 12 residues. With V trimmed by 7 bases and J by 8 bases, 4 bases remained unmatched. The sample holds a few counts of this clonotype. Using its own MiXCR run on the RACE reads, TCRdb lists one record per CDR3 protein. The table has over 100,000 distinct CDR3 sequences, about 11% seen once.

The input for sequencing was whole blood, taken in connection with sensitization to the hapten diphenylcyclopropenone (DPC). The rearrangement links TRBV2 to TRBJ2-3; TRBD2 matches at 9 bases. This sequence was found in a woman aged 45 to 65 with alopecia areata. Some clones in this sample may be carry-over from other donors' samples. The CDR3 protein is CASTSGVVTQYF. In DNA, the CDR3 is TGTGCCAGCACTAGCGGGGTTGTTACGCAGTATTTT.